Each of the 20 T cell receptor beta chains below was sequenced from the same sample in a study of cytomegalovirus exposure and HLA in healthy donors. Use of 60 Vbeta and 13 Jbeta primers characterized the PCR. Here immunoSEQ multiplex PCR was the method, and the copy in TCRdb shows in-frame clones only, minus some. The sample shows roughly 99,000 clones, roughly three quarters of them seen only once. Sequencing was done on a sample of PBMCs. These receptors originate from a man aged 18 to 29 in good health and CMV-seronegative.

The V and J genes are TRBV19 and TRBJ2-3; 10 nucleotides agree with TRBD2. V lost 5 bases to trimming and J lost 2 bases; unmatched junction nucleotides: 7. Germline-derived CDR1 and CDR2 are LNHDA and SQIVND (reference sequence). The CDR3 extends over 16 amino acids. CDR3: CASSFSGGPNTDTQYF. Written as DNA, the CDR3 is TGTGCCAGTAGTTTTAGCGGGGGGCCAAACACAGATACGCAGTATTTT.

This rearrangement joins TRBV19 to TRBJ2-2; D gene unclear. Germline V gene lookup returns CDR1 LNHDA and CDR2 SQIVND (reference sequence). The length of the CDR3 is 13 residues. The germline V and J ends were trimmed by 9 bases and 7 bases, with 15 bases remaining between them. CDR3 DNA sequence: TGTGCCAGCGAGTCACCGGGTGGCGGGGAGCTGTTTTTT. Protein product: CASESPGGGELFF.

This chain joins TRBV7-2 and TRBJ1-5; 11 positions agree with TRBD1. Unmatched junction bases numbered 10, after V lost 4 bases and J lost 5 bases. The CDR3 loop spans 17 amino acids. CDR1 is SGHTA, CDR2 FQGNSA, per germline. The CDR3 sequence: CASSSYRPGQGDQPQHF. CDR3 DNA: TGTGCCAGCAGCTCTTATCGCCCGGGACAGGGGGATCAGCCCCAGCATTTT.

The chain employs TRBV6-5 and TRBJ2-5, with a possible D match to TRBD1 (5 bases). Matching the DNA end better, TRBJ2-7 makes the J call doubtful. Germline values: CDR1 MNHEY, CDR2 SVGAGI. The CDR3 has 15 residues. The CDR3 loop is CASSYSRVGLYEQYF. The DNA for the CDR3 is TGTGCCAGCAGTTATAGCAGGGTCGGGCTTTACGAGCAGTACTTC.

The V gene is TRBV7-9, the J gene TRBJ1-6; D remains unclear. This CDR3 has 15 residues. With 1 base removed from V and 9 bases from J, the gap between germline ends came to 13 bases. CDR1 is SEHNR and CDR2 is FQNEAQ in the germline V gene (reference sequence). As DNA, the CDR3 is TGTGCCAGCAGCTTAGTTGGGAGGGTTCGTTCACCCCTCCACTTT. It yields the protein CASSLVGRVRSPLHF. The full variable domain, completed using reference TRBV7-9 and TRBJ1-6, is DTGVSQNPRHKITKRGQNVTFRCDPISEHNRLYWYRQTLGQGPEFLTYFQNEAQLEKSRLLSDRFSAERPKGSFSTLEIQRTEQGDSAMYLCASSLVGRVRSPLHFGNGTRLTVT.

The rearrangement uses TRBV9 and TRBJ2-7; D is perhaps TRBD1 (5 bases). The germline gives CDR1 SGDLS, CDR2 YYNGEE. The CDR3 runs to 15 residues. Deletions cut 0 bases from V and 0 bases from J, with 10 bases between. The CDR3 sequence is CASSVEPGLSYEQYF. In nucleotides, the CDR3 is TGTGCCAGCAGCGTAGAGCCAGGGCTCTCCTACGAGCAGTACTTC.

The rearrangement joins TRBV7-2 to TRBJ2-2; 8 bases fit TRBD1. The CDR3 is 16 residues long. The trim removed 1 base at V and 4 bases at J, leaving 5 bases unmatched. Germline V gives CDR1 SGHTA, CDR2 FQGNSA. This CDR3 reads CASSLVAGGLTGELFF. The CDR3 DNA follows: TGTGCCAGCAGCTTAGTCGCAGGGGGCCTCACCGGGGAGCTGTTTTTT.

In its sample, this clone was seen once. Other nucleotide sequences in the sample specify the same CDR3. The rearrangement links TRBV5-6 to TRBJ1-4; TRBD1 agrees at 7 bases. CDR3 length: 15 amino acids. After removal of 0 bases from V and 7 bases from J, the junction contained 6 bases not matched to a gene. Germline assignment: CDR1 SGHDT and CDR2 YYEEEE. DNA for the CDR3: TGTGCCAGCAGCTTGGGAACAGGGGTGGGTGAAAAACTGTTTTTT. It translates to CASSLGTGVGEKLFF. The variable domain in full, completed from reference TRBV5-6 and TRBJ1-4, reads DAGVTQSPTHLIKTRGQQVTLRCSPKSGHDTVSWYQQALGQGPQFIFQYYEEEERQRGNFPDRFSGHQFPNYSSELNVNALLLGDSALYLCASSLGTGVGEKLFFGSGTQLSVL.

J is TRBJ1-4 and V is TRBV2, with 8 bases lining up with TRBD1. There are 15 residues in the CDR3. Germline loops: CDR1 SNHLY, CDR2 FYNNEI. Trimming at V came to 6 bases and at J to 7 bases, leaving 10 bases not matched to a gene. CDR3 in amino acids: CASRTPGGGLEKLFF. CDR3 in DNA: TGTGCCAGCAGGACCCCAGGGGGCGGACTTGAAAAACTGTTTTTT.

V usage is TRBV5-1 and J usage is TRBJ2-3; D is undetermined. V was cut by 4 bases and J by 6 bases, with 9 bases left in between. Germline CDR1 reads SGHRS; CDR2 reads YFSETQ. The CDR3 runs 12 residues. The CDR3: CASSGTQDTQYF. In DNA, the CDR3 is TGCGCCAGCAGCGGTACACAGGATACGCAGTATTTT.

This clone occurred once. The genes are TRBV7-8 and TRBJ1-6; D not certain. Germline CDR1 and CDR2: SGHVS and FQNEAQ. V lost 5 bases and J lost 3, with 11 bases in between. The CDR3 has 15 amino acids. CDR3: CASSPQDFYNSPLHF. The CDR3 region has the DNA TGTGCCAGCAGCCCTCAGGATTTCTATAATTCACCCCTCCACTTT.

This clone occurred a few times. The genes are TRBV15 and TRBJ2-3, with a possible D match to TRBD2 (7 bases). V was clipped by 3 bases and J by 2 bases, with 15 bases between them. In germline, CDR1 is LNHNV, CDR2 YYDKDF (reference sequence). The CDR3 runs 16 residues. The CDR3 bases are TGTGCCACCAGCAGCATAGGGGGGGCGGACACAGATACGCAGTATTTT. Its protein is CATSSIGGADTDTQYF. Combining the CDR3 with reference TRBV15 and TRBJ2-3 gives the whole variable domain DAMVIQNPRYQVTQFGKPVTLSCSQTLNHNVMYWYQQKSSQAPKLLFHYYDKDFNNEADTPDNFQSRRPNTSFCFLDIRSPGLGDTAMYLCATSSIGGADTDTQYFGPGTRLTVL.

This clone was seen once. The chain has TRBV11-2 and TRBJ2-3; possible D gene TRBD1, 6 bases. Germline values: CDR1 SGHAT, CDR2 FQNNGV. The CDR3 contains 13 residues. In DNA form, the CDR3 reads TGTGCGGGGAGCAGGGGTTATACAGATACGCAGTATTTT. Protein: CAGSRGYTDTQYF.

In this sample, this clone turned up a few times. The same CDR3 also results from other DNA sequences found in this sample. The chain combines TRBV19 with TRBJ1-2; possible D gene TRBD1, 5 bases. The CDR3 is 12 residues long. Trimming pared 3 bases from V and 7 bases from J, leaving 9 bases between. Germline assignment: CDR1 LNHDA and CDR2 SQIVND (reference sequence). The CDR3 loop reads CASSMVTGGYTF. CDR3 nucleotide sequence: TGTGCCAGTAGTATGGTTACAGGTGGCTACACCTTC.

The V and J genes are TRBV4-1 and TRBJ1-5; D is possibly TRBD1 (5 bases). Deletions cut 0 bases from V and 6 bases from J, with 12 bases between. The germline V gene encodes CDR1 MGHRA and CDR2 YSYEKL. CDR3 length equals 15 residues. The CDR3 is CASSQDPQGFQPQHF. The CDR3 DNA is TGCGCCAGCAGCCAAGATCCCCAGGGCTTTCAGCCCCAGCATTTT.

The rearrangement links TRBV19 to TRBJ2-2, with 8 nucleotides matching TRBD1. The CDR3 sequence is 15 residues long. Germline CDR1 and CDR2: LNHDA and SQIVND (reference sequence). Unmatched junction bases numbered 11, after V lost 6 bases and J lost 8 bases. The CDR3 bases are TGTGCCAGTAGGCCCAGTGCAGGGGGCCTGGGGGAGCTGTTTTTT. The encoded protein is CASRPSAGGLGELFF.

This clone was seen a few times. The chain carries TRBV4-3 and TRBJ1-6, with 7 positions matching TRBD1. There are 16 residues in the CDR3. Unmatched junction bases numbered 6, after V lost 2 bases and J lost 5 bases. Germline-derived CDR1 and CDR2 are LGHNA and YSLEER. The CDR3 region has the DNA TGCGCCAGCAGCCAATTGGACAGGCCTGATAATTCACCCCTCCACTTT. Its protein product is CASSQLDRPDNSPLHF.

This clone was recorded many times. This rearrangement joins TRBV4-2 to TRBJ2-1; 9 bases align to TRBD2. The trim removed 1 base at V and 8 bases at J, leaving 9 bases unmatched. Germline-derived CDR1 and CDR2 are LGHNA and YNFKEQ. The CDR3 runs 16 residues. The CDR3 sequence is CASSQVGGGAPDEQFF. CDR3 in DNA: TGTGCCAGCAGCCAAGTGGGCGGGGGGGCCCCAGATGAGCAGTTCTTC.

This clone was detected a few times. The J gene is TRBJ1-2, the V gene TRBV6-7; D unresolved. TRBV6-7 is an ORF for which the function is uncertain. CDR3 length: 10 amino acids. The V end lost 10 bases, the J end lost 1 base, and 4 bases lay between the germline ends. The CDR3 nucleotides are TGTGCCACCTTTAACTATGGCTACACCTTC. Translation: CATFNYGYTF.

The rearrangement joins TRBV2 to TRBJ1-5; D uncertain. The V end lost 5 bases, the J end lost 1 base, and 9 bases lay between the germline ends. The CDR3 runs to 14 residues. Germline assignment: CDR1 SNHLY and CDR2 FYNNEI. This chain's CDR3 is CASSPSPSNQPQHF. The CDR3 DNA reads as TGTGCCAGCAGTCCCAGTCCAAGCAATCAGCCCCAGCATTTT.